This T cell receptor (beta chain) derives from a study of response to subunit inactivated influenza vaccine. Study findings and constraints: Seasonal influenza vaccination, on each occasion, was suggested by the authors to recruit few new T cells.

Only a few counts were recorded for this clonotype. Its specificity is not known. V dropped 6 bases and J dropped 0 bases, with 9 bases sitting between them. The CDR3 length is 13 residues. The germline V gene encodes CDR1 DFQATT and CDR2 SNEGSKA (reference sequence). TCRdb fed the RT-PCR reads into MiXCR, producing one record per CDR3 protein. Here the sample spans 710,000 or so distinct CDR3 sequences, approximately 15% being singletons. The sequences come from PBMCs from blood, collected approximately 13 days after vaccination. This TCR was recovered from a man aged 50 to 59 who received an inactivated influenza vaccine. This chain joins TRBV20-1 and TRBJ2-4, with a weak D call TRBD2 (6 bases). Here the CDR3 reads CSAPGLAKNIQYF. In DNA form, the CDR3 reads TGCAGTGCCCCGGGACTAGCCAAAAACATTCAGTACTTC.